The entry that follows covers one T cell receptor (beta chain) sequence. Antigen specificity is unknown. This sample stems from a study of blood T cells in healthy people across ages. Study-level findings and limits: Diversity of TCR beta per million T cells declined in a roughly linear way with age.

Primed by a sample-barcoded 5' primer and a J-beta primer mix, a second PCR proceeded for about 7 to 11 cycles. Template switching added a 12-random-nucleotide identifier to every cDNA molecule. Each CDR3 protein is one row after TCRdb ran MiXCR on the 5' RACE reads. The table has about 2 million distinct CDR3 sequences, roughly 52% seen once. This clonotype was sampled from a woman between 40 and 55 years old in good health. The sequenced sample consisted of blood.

The CDR3 DNA sequence: TGTGCCACCAGTGACCCCACTAGCAGTGCAGATACGCAGTATTTT. Translating it yields CATSDPTSSADTQYF. The chain links TRBV24-1 to TRBJ2-3; possibly TRBD2 for D (6 bases). The CDR3 runs to 15 residues. Between the trimmed V and J ends, which lost 4 bases and 4 bases, there was a span of 14 bases. CDR1 and CDR2 from the germline V gene are KGHDR and SFDVKD.